Shown below are 6 T cell receptor beta chains from a single sample sequenced in a study of technical replicates of blood from a handful of donors. The data were produced by immunoSEQ multiplex PCR, yet TCRdb's version contains in-frame clones alone and is incomplete. The sample includes roughly 72,000 clones, about nine tenths of them seen just once. What was sequenced was T cells isolated from PBMCs. Receptor source: a human donor in good health.

This clone occurred once. This chain joins TRBV30 and TRBJ1-5; no reliable D call. Per the germline V gene, CDR1 is GTSNPN and CDR2 is SVGIG (reference sequence). V lost 0 bases and J 6 bases, leaving 15 bases between the germline ends. There are 15 residues in the CDR3. The CDR3 reads CAWSVLGGYSQPQHF. The CDR3 coding sequence is TGTGCCTGGAGTGTACTTGGAGGGTACAGTCAGCCCCAGCATTTT.

CDR3 protein: CASSLYRAGGRSYEQYF. CDR3 DNA sequence: TGCGCCAGCAGCTTGTATCGGGCCGGCGGGAGGTCCTACGAGCAGTACTTC. The J gene is TRBJ2-7, the V gene TRBV5-1, with 8 nucleotides matching TRBD2. V trimming: 1 base; J trimming: 1 base; junction bases outside the gene matches: 10. CDR3 length: 17 amino acids. Germline V gene data show CDR1 as SGHRS and CDR2 as YFSETQ.

The J gene is TRBJ2-5, the V gene TRBV7-8; D remains ambiguous. Germline V lookup: CDR1 SGHVS, CDR2 FQNEAQ. Trimming removed 5 bases from V and 2 bases from J, with 15 bases in between. CDR3 length: 15 residues. The CDR3 is CASSLILGRQETQYF. The CDR3 DNA is TGTGCCAGCAGCCTAATATTGGGCAGGCAAGAGACCCAGTACTTC.

The rearrangement uses TRBV11-2 and TRBJ2-7; D unclear. This CDR3 is 13 amino acids long. Trimming removed 5 bases at V and 5 bases at J, with 13 bases between. The V gene's germline CDR1 is SGHAT and CDR2 FQNNGV. The CDR3 sequence is CASSPTFTNEQYF. CDR3 DNA: TGTGCCAGCAGCCCGACATTTACCAACGAGCAGTACTTC.

The rearrangement links TRBV4-1 to TRBJ2-5; D might be TRBD2 (6 bases). Trimming shortened V by 2 bases and J by 2 bases, and 15 bases separated the two germline ends. Germline lookup yields CDR1 MGHRA and CDR2 YSYEKL. CDR3 length equals 16 residues. CDR3 sequence: CASSQRRAPAQETQYF. The CDR3 DNA sequence: TGCGCCAGCAGCCAACGGAGGGCTCCTGCTCAAGAGACCCAGTACTTC.

V gene TRBV4-1 combines with J gene TRBJ2-7; 10 bases line up with TRBD2. The CDR3 spans 15 residues. V shed 3 bases and J 1 base; nucleotides not matched to a gene: 3. Germline V lookup: CDR1 MGHRA, CDR2 YSYEKL. CDR3 DNA: TGCGCCAGCAGCCACCAGCGGGAGGGGTCCTACGAGCAGTACTTC. This translates into CASSHQREGSYEQYF.